What follows are 20 T cell receptor beta chains derived from one specimen sequenced in a study of tumor and adjacent non-tumor tissue in lung cancer. The template was RNA from unsorted bulk tissue. This non-tumor lung sample came from over 3 cm beyond the tumor edge. The library came from three nested PCR rounds adapted from ARM-PCR protocols. MiXCR was run by TCRdb on the multiplex PCR reads, yielding one entry per CDR3 protein. The sample records 90,000 to 120,000 distinct CDR3 sequences, 65% being singletons. Sequencing used distant non-tumor lung tissue. The receptors originated from a man aged 30 to 39 with non-small cell lung cancer.

In this sample, this clonotype turned up many times. The CDR3 is CASRKSSAYEQYF. CDR3 bases: TGTGCCAGCAGAAAGAGTTCAGCCTACGAGCAGTACTTC. This chain joins TRBV5-4 and TRBJ2-7; no definite D call. CDR3 size: 13 residues. Trimming shortened V by 5 bases and J by 2 bases, and 11 bases separated the two germline ends. Germline CDR1 reads SGHNT; CDR2 reads YYREEE (reference sequence).

Of note for this clonotype: A junction boundary mismatches the germline segment, possibly from a read error. The rearrangement links TRBV7-9 to TRBJ2-1; D is perhaps TRBD2 (8 bases). This CDR3 is 17 amino acids long. Germline lookup yields CDR1 SEHNR and CDR2 FQNEAQ (reference sequence). CDR3 amino acids: CTSSGGLAGGIDNEQFF. The CDR3 DNA reads as TGTACCAGCAGCGGTGGACTAGCAGGGGGGATTGACAATGAGCAGTTCTTC.

This clonotype was seen more than once but under ten times. The CDR3 nucleotides are TGTGCCAGCTCACCAAACCTCCTGAACACTGAAGCTTTCTTT. The encoded protein is CASSPNLLNTEAFF. The chain uses TRBV18 and TRBJ1-1; no firm D call. The CDR3 length is 14 residues. CDR1 and CDR2 (germline): KGHSH, LQKENI. V shed 2 bases and J shed 0 bases, with 7 bases lying between them.

This clonotype was detected a few times. Germline is not matched at one junction end, which may reflect a read error. This chain links TRBV20-1 with TRBJ2-7; a weak D match, TRBD2 (6 bases). Germline-derived CDR1 and CDR2 are DFQATT and SNEGSKA (reference sequence). The CDR3 length is 12 residues. The CDR3 DNA follows: TGCAGTGCTAACCTCGGAGGAGGGGAGCTGTACTTC. Its protein product is CSANLGGGELYF.

As to this clonotype: A much larger clone sits a single nucleotide away, making a read error possible. The chain carries TRBV10-3 and TRBJ1-2; D remains unclear. V was pared by 5 bases and J by 6 bases, with 13 bases between. This CDR3 region has 13 residues. Germline CDR1 reads ENHRY; CDR2 reads SYGVKD. CDR3 region: CAISLNPPDGYTF. In DNA, the CDR3 is TGTGCCATCAGTTTGAACCCCCCGGATGGCTACACCTTC.

V usage is TRBV12-3 or TRBV12-4 and J usage is TRBJ2-5, with TRBD1 matching 9 bases. This CDR3 region has 15 residues. The junction had 8 bases not matched to a gene; V was cut back by 5 bases and J by 4 bases. The CDR3 DNA follows: TGTGCCAGCAGTCCGGACAGGGGAATTAGAGAGACCCAGTACTTC. Its protein product is CASSPDRGIRETQYF.

This clonotype was found a few times. The gene calls are TRBV6-5 and TRBJ1-2; 11 bases agree with TRBD1. Unmatched junction bases numbered 5, after V lost 5 bases and J lost 3 bases. Germline CDR1 MNHEY, CDR2 SVGAGI. The CDR3 totals 15 residues. For the CDR3, the DNA is TGTGCCAGCAGTCCCGGACAGGGGGCTGACTATGGCTACACCTTC. Translation: CASSPGQGADYGYTF.

A remark on this clonotype: One base away lies a much larger clone, so this may be a sequencing read error. The rearrangement uses TRBV20-1 and TRBJ2-5; 10 bases fit TRBD2. CDR1 and CDR2 (germline): DFQATT, SNEGSKA (reference sequence). The V and J ends lost 5 bases and 4 bases, in that order; junction bases with no gene match: 10. The CDR3 length is 15 residues. For the CDR3, the DNA is TGCAGTGCTGCAACCGGGACTAGCGACCGAGAGACCCAGTACTTC. Its translation: CSAATGTSDRETQYF.

With respect to this clonotype: Relative to the germline gene, one junction end is altered; a read error may explain this. The V gene is TRBV6-2 or TRBV6-3, the J gene TRBJ1-5; 10 bases match TRBD1. The CDR3 contains 14 residues. Germline CDR1 MNHEY, CDR2 SVGEGT. The chain's CDR3 is CASSSGQGVQPHHF. As DNA, the CDR3 is TGTGCCAGCAGTTCCGGACAGGGGGTACAGCCCCACCATTTT.

This clonotype was counted a single time. A junction boundary mismatches the germline segment, possibly from a read error. The chain is built from TRBV20-1 and TRBJ2-3; 7 bases align to TRBD2. From germline, CDR1 is DFQATT and CDR2 SNEGSKA (reference sequence). There are 14 residues in the CDR3. Here the CDR3 DNA reads TGCAGTGCGGTAGGCGGACTAGTTCTAGATATGCGGTACTTT. Amino acid sequence: CSAVGGLVLDMRYF.

A word on this clonotype: Compared with germline, one end of the junction differs, possibly owing to a read error. This chain connects TRBV11-3 to TRBJ2-2, with a weak D call TRBD1 (5 bases). Looked up from germline, CDR1 is SGHNT and CDR2 is YENEEA. The CDR3 runs 14 residues. The CDR3 region has the DNA TGTGCCAGCAGTTTGAAGGGGTACACCACGGAGCCGTTTTTT. Translating gives CASSLKGYTTEPFF.

This clonotype occurred many times. V gene TRBV6-5 combines with J gene TRBJ2-2; TRBD2 matches at 8 bases. The trim removed 5 bases at V and 4 bases at J, leaving 3 bases unmatched. This CDR3 region has 14 residues. Germline CDR1 reads MNHEY; CDR2 reads SVGAGI. DNA of the CDR3: TGTGCCAGCAGTCAACTAGCGGTCACCGGGGAGCTGTTTTTT. Its protein is CASSQLAVTGELFF.

On this clonotype: A much larger clone sits a single nucleotide away, making a read error possible. The rearrangement joins TRBV12-3 or TRBV12-4 to TRBJ2-3; D unclear. The V end lost 5 bases, the J end lost 6 bases, and 9 bases lay between the germline ends. The CDR3 is 12 amino acids. CDR3 sequence: CASSQLRDTQYF. CDR3 nucleotide sequence: TGTGCCAGCAGTCAACTTCGCGATACGCAGTATTTT.

This clonotype was seen more than once but under ten times. One end of the junction fails to match germline, which may point to a read error. The chain uses TRBV7-8 and TRBJ1-4; D is perhaps TRBD1 (6 bases). The CDR3 is 16 residues long. The V gene's germline CDR1 is SGHVS and CDR2 FQNEAQ. CDR3 bases: TGTGTCAGCAGCCGGATGGCACAGGGCGAAGGGGAAAAACTGTTTTTT. It encodes CVSSRMAQGEGEKLFF.

In the case of this clonotype: The junction departs from germline at one end; a sequencing error may be responsible. The chain combines TRBV11-2 with TRBJ1-1; 8 positions agree with TRBD1. Germline V CDR1 and CDR2: SGHAT, FQNNGV. The CDR3 has 15 residues. CDR3 sequence reads: CACSPQGQVGTEAFF. The CDR3 DNA is TGTGCCTGCAGCCCCCAGGGACAGGTGGGCACTGAAGCTTTCTTT.

Concerning this clonotype: This likely comes from a read error, as the CDR3 has no conserved phenylalanine or tryptophan at its end. Because the CDR3's place on the DNA is in doubt, the DNA is left out and the CDR3 is given as listed by TCRdb. CDR3 sequence reads: CASSLWQLNERYS. The V and J genes are TRBV11-2 and TRBJ2-7. CDR1 is SGHAT and CDR2 is FQNNGV in the germline V gene. The CDR3 length is 13 residues, termini included.

Comments on this clonotype: An end of the junction differs from the germline gene, which may be a read error. The CDR3, as DNA: TGCGCCTGCAGTCAAGGTACCGGGACCGGACTAGATACGCAGTATTTT. It yields the protein CACSQGTGTGLDTQYF. The chain recombines TRBV4-3 with TRBJ2-3; D is perhaps TRBD1 or TRBD2 (5 bases each). CDR1 LGHNA and CDR2 YSLEER come from the germline V gene. The CDR3 extends over 16 amino acids.

Points on this clonotype: One end of the junction fails to match germline, which may point to a read error. This chain connects TRBV12-3 or TRBV12-4 to TRBJ2-5; D unresolved. The length of the CDR3 is 11 residues. Written as DNA, the CDR3 is TGTGCTAGCAGTTCATTAAGGACCCAGTACTTC. It specifies CASSSLRTQYF.

With regard to this clonotype: It may be a read error: a sequence one base away is much more abundant. CDR3 nucleotides: TGTGCCAGCAGCCCAAGCAGGAGAACGACAGTTACGCAGTATTTT. It specifies CASSPSRRTTVTQYF. This chain uses TRBV11-3 with TRBJ2-3; perhaps TRBD1 as D (5 bases). The CDR3 covers 15 residues. Looked up from germline, CDR1 is SGHNT and CDR2 is YENEEA.

Note on this clonotype: Germline and junction disagree at one end, which may indicate a read error. CDR3 residues: CNARGGGGLHQPQHF. CDR3 nucleotides: TGCAATGCTAGAGGAGGTGGAGGACTTCACCAGCCCCAGCATTTT. The chain employs TRBV20-1 and TRBJ1-5; no clear D gene. The CDR3 consists of 15 residues. Germline CDR1 DFQATT, CDR2 SNEGSKA (reference sequence).